One sample yielded the 25 T cell receptor beta chains listed below, sequenced in a study of technical replicates of blood from a few donors. TCRdb's table, derived via immunoSEQ multiplex PCR, lists solely in-frame clones and lacks some. The sample carries 75,000 to 100,000 clones, 90% to 95% recorded once. The sequenced material came from T cells isolated from PBMCs. The receptors derive from a human donor in good health.

This clone was detected only once. The chain is built from TRBV5-1 and TRBJ2-7; D not certain. The CDR3 is 12 amino acids. The germline V and J ends were trimmed by 1 base and 2 bases, with 4 bases remaining between them. In germline, CDR1 is SGHRS, CDR2 YFSETQ. The CDR3 nucleotides are TGCGCCAGCAGCTTGCTTCCCTACGAGCAGTACTTC. Residues: CASSLLPYEQYF.

This chain connects TRBV27 to TRBJ1-3; D not certain. The V and J ends lost 2 bases and 0 bases respectively, with 8 bases between them. CDR1 is MNHEY, CDR2 SMNVEV, per germline (reference sequence). The CDR3 consists of 15 residues. The CDR3, as DNA: TGTGCCAGCAGTTTAAGTGCGGTCTCTGGAAACACCATATATTTT. Translation gives CASSLSAVSGNTIYF.

This chain joins TRBV7-9 and TRBJ1-4; TRBD1 is a possible D gene (5 bases). This CDR3 is built from 18 residues. The germline V gene has CDR1 SEHNR and CDR2 FQNEAQ (reference sequence). V was shortened by 3 bases and J by 5 bases, with 22 bases between the two germline ends. The CDR3 DNA is TGTGCCAGCAGCTTTATACGATTGGGGGTCGCGGGGAATGAAAAACTGTTTTTT. It is translated as CASSFIRLGVAGNEKLFF.

J is TRBJ1-5 and V is TRBV27, with D possibly matching TRBD1 (6 bases). The CDR3 is 14 amino acids. V was trimmed by 5 bases and J by 6 bases, leaving 14 bases between them. Germline lookup yields CDR1 MNHEY and CDR2 SMNVEV (reference sequence). The CDR3 spells CASSLGLGGQPQHF. The CDR3 DNA reads TGTGCCAGCAGTCTAGGGTTAGGGGGTCAGCCCCAGCATTTT.

CDR3 amino acids: CAWGQNSNQPQHF. The CDR3 coding sequence is TGTGCCTGGGGGCAGAACTCCAATCAGCCCCAGCATTTT. The chain joins TRBV30 to TRBJ1-5; D unresolved. Looked up from germline, CDR1 is GTSNPN and CDR2 is SVGIG (reference sequence). V shed 5 bases and J shed 3 bases, with 11 bases lying between them. This CDR3 contains 13 residues.

The genes are TRBV30 and TRBJ1-6, with D tentatively TRBD1 (6 bases). Deletions cut 0 bases from V and 0 bases from J, with 12 bases between. The CDR3 is 17 amino acids. Looked up from germline, CDR1 is GTSNPN and CDR2 is SVGIG (reference sequence). Here the CDR3 DNA reads TGTGCCTGGAGTGTACAGGGCTTTAGCTCCTATAATTCACCCCTCCACTTT. Residues: CAWSVQGFSSYNSPLHF. The whole variable domain, filled in from reference TRBV30 and TRBJ1-6, reads SQTIHQWPATLVQPVGSPLSLECTVEGTSNPNLYWYRQAAGRGLQLLFYSVGIGQISSEVPQNLSASRPQDRQFILSSKKLLLSDSGFYLCAWSVQGFSSYNSPLHFGNGTRLTVT.

This clone was found once. V is TRBV19 and J is TRBJ1-2; the match to TRBD1 covers 10 bases. Germline values: CDR1 LNHDA, CDR2 SQIVND (reference sequence). The junction had 13 bases not matched to a gene; V was cut back by 3 bases and J by 9 bases. The CDR3 is 16 residues long. CDR3 sequence: CASSILGTGAEQSYTF. In nucleotides, the CDR3 is TGTGCCAGTAGTATTCTGGGGACAGGGGCAGAACAGAGCTACACCTTC.

The chain is built from TRBV5-1 and TRBJ2-2; D uncertain. This CDR3 is built from 15 residues. V lost 1 base, J lost 2 bases, and 9 bases lay in between. CDR1 and CDR2 from the germline V gene are SGHRS and YFSETQ. The CDR3: CASSLLTPNTGELFF. Here the CDR3 DNA reads TGCGCCAGCAGCTTGTTGACACCCAACACCGGGGAGCTGTTTTTT. The full variable domain, with the rest looked up from reference TRBV5-1 and TRBJ2-2, is KAGVTQTPRYLIKTRGQQVTLSCSPISGHRSVSWYQQTPGQGLQFLFEYFSETQRNKGNFPGRFSGRQFSNSRSEMNVSTLELGDSALYLCASSLLTPNTGELFFGEGSRLTVL.

This rearrangement joins TRBV5-1 to TRBJ2-7; no clear D. Germline loops: CDR1 SGHRS, CDR2 YFSETQ. Trimming stripped 1 base from V and 2 bases from J, with 10 bases between. There are 14 residues in the CDR3. CDR3 in amino acids: CASSLNPGTYEQYF. The CDR3 DNA follows: TGCGCCAGCAGCTTGAATCCGGGTACCTACGAGCAGTACTTC.

The CDR3 coding sequence is TGCGCCAGCAGCTTGAGGTACGGGGGGGCAACAGATACGCAGTATTTT. Translated: CASSLRYGGATDTQYF. The chain links TRBV5-1 to TRBJ2-3, with 8 bases that match TRBD2. Trimming at V came to 1 base and at J to 3 bases, leaving 7 bases not matched to a gene. This CDR3 is built from 16 residues. Germline CDR1 reads SGHRS; CDR2 reads YFSETQ.

The chain links TRBV7-9 to TRBJ1-1; the D gene is possibly TRBD1 (5 bases). The CDR3 has 13 amino acids. V was pared by 7 bases and J by 6 bases, with 15 bases between. Germline V lookup: CDR1 SEHNR, CDR2 FQNEAQ (reference sequence). CDR3 nucleotide sequence: TGTGCCAGCAACCCGATGAACAGGCCTGAAGCTTTCTTT. This codes for CASNPMNRPEAFF.

This sequence joins TRBV30 and TRBJ2-7; 9 bases map to TRBD2. The germline V gene has CDR1 GTSNPN and CDR2 SVGIG (reference sequence). J was trimmed by 3 bases and V by 0 bases; bases with no gene match: 0. This CDR3 is 13 amino acids long. The CDR3 reads CAWSVSGGYEQYF. CDR3 sequence (DNA): TGTGCCTGGAGTGTTAGCGGGGGCTACGAGCAGTACTTC.

This sequence joins TRBV7-9 and TRBJ2-3; no definite D call. Germline V gene sequence: CDR1 SEHNR, CDR2 FQNEAQ (reference sequence). This CDR3 is 16 amino acids long. Trimming took 1 base from V and 1 from J, leaving 12 bases between them. The CDR3 loop is CASSLGRLGGTDTQYF. The CDR3, as DNA: TGTGCCAGCAGCTTAGGGCGGCTTGGCGGCACAGATACGCAGTATTTT.

The chain couples TRBV5-4 to TRBJ2-5; 7 bases are shared with TRBD1. Germline V gene data show CDR1 as SGHNT and CDR2 as YYREEE (reference sequence). V shed 4 bases, J shed 4 bases, and the junction held 10 bases outside the gene matches. The CDR3 runs to 15 residues. CDR3 sequence reads: CASSPPTGRGETQYF. Written as DNA, the CDR3 is TGTGCCAGCAGCCCACCGACAGGGCGTGGAGAGACCCAGTACTTC.

This clone has just one count. This chain connects TRBV4-1 to TRBJ1-6; TRBD1 is a possible D gene (6 bases). The CDR3 spans 22 residues. The germline V and J ends were trimmed by 4 bases and 0 bases, with 28 bases remaining between them. Germline CDR1 and CDR2: MGHRA and YSYEKL. The CDR3 DNA reads as TGCGCCAGCAGCCCCTCCGGGACATTGAGTCCCATCGCTAGCTCCTATAATTCACCCCTCCACTTT. Its protein is CASSPSGTLSPIASSYNSPLHF.

The chain recombines TRBV27 with TRBJ2-7, with TRBD2 as a possible D gene (5 bases). V was clipped by 6 bases and J by 0 bases, with 15 bases between them. This CDR3 comprises 15 residues. The germline V gene encodes CDR1 MNHEY and CDR2 SMNVEV (reference sequence). The CDR3 coding sequence is TGTGCCAGCAGGAGGGCTAGCCCCTCCTCCTACGAGCAGTACTTC. It is translated as CASRRASPSSYEQYF.

The count of this clone is one. J is TRBJ1-6 and V is TRBV5-6; 10 nucleotides match TRBD1. The CDR3 is 14 residues long. Unmatched junction bases numbered 3, after V lost 4 bases and J lost 8 bases. The germline gives CDR1 SGHDT, CDR2 YYEEEE. CDR3 nucleotides: TGTGCCAGCAGCGGGGGACAGGGGCATTCACCCCTCCACTTT. It translates to CASSGGQGHSPLHF.

This chain uses TRBV4-1 with TRBJ2-7, with 9 bases matching TRBD1. This CDR3 region has 15 residues. The V and J ends lost 0 bases and 7 bases, in that order; junction bases with no gene match: 7. Germline CDR1 reads MGHRA; CDR2 reads YSYEKL. The CDR3, as DNA: TGCGCCAGCAGCCAAGAGGCAGGACAGGGGCGGGAGCAGTACTTC. It is translated as CASSQEAGQGREQYF.

The rearrangement uses TRBV6-5 and TRBJ2-5, with D hard to call. CDR3 length: 11 residues. V was clipped by 11 bases and J by 4 bases, with 11 bases between them. Germline CDR1 is MNHEY and CDR2 is SVGAGI. This CDR3 is CAVRAAETQYF. In DNA form, the CDR3 reads TGTGCCGTTCGCGCCGCAGAGACCCAGTACTTC.

This clone was seen once. The chain combines TRBV9 with TRBJ1-2; D might be TRBD1 (6 bases). CDR1 and CDR2 from the germline V gene are SGDLS and YYNGEE. The V and J ends lost 4 bases and 7 bases respectively, with 14 bases between them. The CDR3 extends over 13 amino acids. In nucleotides, the CDR3 is TGTGCCAGCAGCTTACAGGGTTTAGGTGGCTACACCTTC. Its protein product is CASSLQGLGGYTF.

The CDR3 bases are TGTGCCAGCAGTTTAGGACTAGCGGGGGCCACCGGGGAGCTGTTTTTT. Translated: CASSLGLAGATGELFF. The chain recombines TRBV27 with TRBJ2-2, with 13 bases aligning to TRBD2. Losses at the gene ends were 2 bases for V and 4 bases for J; bases not matched to a gene: 1. This CDR3 comprises 16 residues. Germline CDR1 MNHEY, CDR2 SMNVEV (reference sequence).

The V gene is TRBV11-2, the J gene TRBJ1-5; a possible D gene is TRBD1 (5 bases). The CDR3 totals 14 residues. Trimming took off 5 bases at V and 8 bases at J, with 16 bases between the two ends. Per germline, CDR1 SGHAT and CDR2 FQNNGV. The CDR3 loop is CASSPDPGGEPQHF. The CDR3 DNA follows: TGTGCCAGCAGCCCAGACCCGGGGGGGGAGCCCCAGCATTTT.

The chain employs TRBV2 and TRBJ2-1, with D tentatively TRBD2 (6 bases). Per the germline V gene, CDR1 is SNHLY and CDR2 is FYNNEI. V dropped 0 bases and J dropped 8 bases, with 14 bases sitting between them. This CDR3 region has 15 residues. CDR3 in DNA: TGTGCCAGCAGTGAAGCGCTGGGGAGGTTCGATGAGCAGTTCTTC. This codes for CASSEALGRFDEQFF.

This chain links TRBV5-1 with TRBJ2-7; tentative D call: TRBD1 (5 bases). Between the trimmed V and J ends, which lost 0 bases and 2 bases, there was a span of 9 bases. Looked up from germline, CDR1 is SGHRS and CDR2 is YFSETQ. The CDR3 loop spans 14 amino acids. The CDR3 is CASSLGGGTYEQYF. CDR3 nucleotide sequence: TGCGCCAGCAGCTTGGGGGGCGGAACCTACGAGCAGTACTTC. Together with reference TRBV5-1 and TRBJ2-7, the CDR3 gives the full variable domain: KAGVTQTPRYLIKTRGQQVTLSCSPISGHRSVSWYQQTPGQGLQFLFEYFSETQRNKGNFPGRFSGRQFSNSRSEMNVSTLELGDSALYLCASSLGGGTYEQYFGPGTRLTVT.

This clone has just one count. The V gene is TRBV11-2, the J gene TRBJ2-2, with TRBD1 identical over 8 bases. CDR3 size: 17 residues. In germline, CDR1 is SGHAT, CDR2 FQNNGV. V lost 3 bases, J lost 3 bases, and 9 bases stayed unmatched. The CDR3 region has the DNA TGTGCCAGCAGCTTCCCGGACAGGGTTGATGACACCGGGGAGCTGTTTTTT. It encodes CASSFPDRVDDTGELFF.